A selection of T cell receptor beta chains follows, all from one sample in a study of blood T cell repertoires in COVID-19. Sequencing was performed with immunoSEQ multiplex PCR; in TCRdb, only in-frame clones are kept and a portion is missing. The table has 300,000 to 350,000 clones, approximately 90% seen once; the top ten hold around 4%. Sample: peripheral blood. The origin of the receptors is a woman aged 60-75 years with COVID-19, enrolled during active disease. The CDR3 runs from the conserved cysteine through the conserved F or W. A D gene is named only where the DNA matches it firmly. The size of a clone is reported for some rows only, either as once, few or many, or as a class for expanded clones.

- 14 TRBJ1-1 TRBD1 TRBV7-8 TGTGCCAGCAGCCTGCGGCAGGGGGTTACTGAAGCTTTCTTT CASSLRQGVTEAFF
- 16 TRBJ1-3 TRBD1 TRBV5-1 TGCGCCAGCAGCTTGCAGGGGGAACTCTCTGGAAACACCATATATTTT CASSLQGELSGNTIYF
- 12 TRBJ1-5 - TRBV7-9 TGTGCCAGCAGCCGGCTAGGGACATTGAAGCATTTT CASSRLGTLKHF
- 16 TRBJ2-1 TRBD1 TRBV7-9 TGTGCCAGCAGCCACCGAGGGCAGGGGGCGTACAATGAGCAGTTCTTC CASSHRGQGAYNEQFF
- 15 TRBJ2-5 TRBD2 TRBV7-3 TGTGCCAGCAGCTTAGGGGCGGGGGGGCCTGAGACCCAGTACTTC CASSLGAGGPETQYF
- 16 TRBJ2-3 TRBD2 TRBV7-9 TGTGCCAGCAGCTTACTAGCGGGGGGCCGCACAGATACGCAGTATTTT CASSLLAGGRTDTQYF
- 15 TRBJ1-2 - TRBV4-2 TGTGCCAGCAGCCCCCGATTACTGATGGCGGGCGGCTACACCTTC CASSPRLLMAGGYTF
- 14 TRBJ1-6 - TRBV18 TGTGCCAGCTCTACAAGCTCCTATAATTCACCCCTCCACTTT CASSTSSYNSPLHF
- 19 TRBJ2-7 TRBD2 TRBV27 TGTGCCAGCCGAAGTTTAGGCTCTAGCGGGGGGACCGATTCCTACGAGCAGTACTTC CASRSLGSSGGTDSYEQYF
- 15 TRBJ2-2 TRBD2 TRBV10-3 TGTGCCATCAGGGGGGGGACGCAGGACACCGGGGAGCTGTTTTTT CAIRGGTQDTGELFF
- 15 TRBJ1-1 - TRBV19 TGTGCCAGTAGAACCCGACAGATATCTAAAACTGAAGCTTTCTTT CASRTRQISKTEAFF
- 13 TRBJ2-1 TRBD2 TRBV6-5 TGTGCCAGCAGAACCGGGACTAGGAATGAGCAGTTCTTC CASRTGTRNEQFF
- 15 TRBJ1-5 - TRBV7-2 TGTGCCAGCAGCTTAGTGCAAGGGGTAGGACAGCCCCAGCATTTT CASSLVQGVGQPQHF
- 14 TRBJ1-2 TRBD1 TRBV28 TGTGCCAGCAATTCCAGGGGGGTCAGCTATGGCTACACCTTC CASNSRGVSYGYTF
few 15 TRBJ1-2 TRBD1 TRBV19 TGTGCCAGTAGTAGAGGGACAGGGGGCAACTATGGCTACACCTTC CASSRGTGGNYGYTF
- 16 TRBJ1-1 - TRBV7-9 TGTGCCAGCAGCAGACGAATGCGGGCCTCGAACACTGAAGCTTTCTTT CASSRRMRASNTEAFF
- 14 TRBJ1-4 - TRBV4-2 TGTGCCAGCAGCCAAGGAGGGACTAATGAAAAACTGTTTTTT CASSQGGTNEKLFF
- 12 TRBJ2-7 TRBD1 TRBV10-2 TGCGCCAGCAGGGACAGGACCTACGAGCAGTACTTC CASRDRTYEQYF
- 16 TRBJ1-1 - TRBV6-5 TGTGCCAGCAGTTACGCCTGGGGGCGCGAAGACACTGAAGCTTTCTTT CASSYAWGREDTEAFF
- 11 TRBJ2-2 - TRBV29-1 TGCAGCGCCCAAAGTGGGCTCGAGCTGTTTTTT CSAQSGLELFF
- 15 TRBJ2-5 TRBD1 TRBV5-1 TGCGCCAGCAGATTAGGGACAGGGGGCGTGGAGACCCAGTACTTC CASRLGTGGVETQYF
- 15 TRBJ1-5 - TRBV18 TGTGCCAGCTCACCTGCCTGGACACCCGATCAGCCCCAGCATTTT CASSPAWTPDQPQHF
once 13 TRBJ1-5 TRBD1 TRBV30 TGTGCCTGGGCGGGACAGGGGAATCAGCCCCAGCATTTT CAWAGQGNQPQHF
- 15 TRBJ2-1 - TRBV19 TGTGCCAGCCATGGGATGGGGGCCCCTCACAATGAGCAGTTCTTC CASHGMGAPHNEQFF
- 17 TRBJ1-5 - TRBV19 TGTGCCAGTGGGATTCTCGGGGGTGGGTATAGCAATCAGCCCCAGCATTTT CASGILGGGYSNQPQHF
- 14 TRBJ1-4 - TRBV5-1 TGCGCCAGCAGCTTGGACGGGGTTGATGAAAAACTGTTTTTT CASSLDGVDEKLFF
- 15 TRBJ1-2 - TRBV21-1 TGTGCCAGCAGCAAGGACAGGGCTCATAACTATGGCTACACCTTC CASSKDRAHNYGYTF
- 15 TRBJ1-4 - TRBV18 TGTGCCAGTTCCAGTGGAGGGGCCACTAATGAAAAACTGTTTTTT CASSSGGATNEKLFF
- 15 TRBJ2-1 - TRBV9 TGTGCCAGCAGCGTAGGGGGAGGCTCCTACAATGAGCAGTTCTTC CASSVGGGSYNEQFF
- 14 TRBJ1-1 - TRBV7-3 TGTGCCAGCAGCTCTACAGGACTGAACACTGAAGCTTTCTTT CASSSTGLNTEAFF
- 15 TRBJ2-1 - TRBV28 TGTGCCAGCAGTTTATCCTTTCGGAGGGGGCAAGGGCAGTTCTTC CASSLSFRRGQGQFF
once 14 TRBJ1-1 TRBD1 TRBV19 TGTGCCAGTATTCTGACAGGGATGAACACTGAAGCTTTCTTT CASILTGMNTEAFF
- 15 TRBJ1-2 TRBD1 TRBV5-1 TGCGCCAGCAGCTTCAGGGGGCTCGGCAACTATGGCTACACCTTC CASSFRGLGNYGYTF
- 14 TRBJ2-1 - TRBV6-5 TGTGCCAGCAGTTACAGTCGGGGCTACAATGAGCAGTTCTTC CASSYSRGYNEQFF
- 12 TRBJ1-6 - TRBV30 TGTGGAGGGGGAGGGAATAATTCACCCCTCCACTTT CGGGGNNSPLHF
- 16 TRBJ1-2 - TRBV4-2 TGTGCCAGCAGCCAAGAAGCTACAGGGTTTAACTATGGCTACACCTTC CASSQEATGFNYGYTF
- 12 TRBJ2-7 TRBD1 TRBV29-1 TGCAGCGTGCGGACAGGCCTTTACGAGCAGTACTTC CSVRTGLYEQYF
- 16 TRBJ1-3 TRBD1 TRBV7-9 TGTGCCAGCAGCGTGGGGACAGATAGCTCTGGAAACACCATATATTTT CASSVGTDSSGNTIYF
- 19 TRBJ2-6 TRBD1 TRBV4-1 TGCGCCAGCAGCCACTTACCGGGACAGGTGTACTCTGGGGCCAACGTCCTGACTTTC CASSHLPGQVYSGANVLTF
- 15 TRBJ1-4 TRBD1 TRBV7-6 TGTGCCAGCAGCTTACCGGACAGGGGGCGTGAAAAACTGTTTTTT CASSLPDRGREKLFF
- 13 TRBJ2-3 TRBD2 TRBV4-2 TGTGCCAGCAGGGCTAGCGGGACAGATACGCAGTATTTT CASRASGTDTQYF
- 14 TRBJ1-2 - TRBV18 TGTGCCAGCTCACCACCGGGAGGGGCGGGAGGCTACACCTTC CASSPPGGAGGYTF
- 13 TRBJ2-1 - TRBV5-1 TGCGCCAGCAGCTTGGGTGATGGCAGTGAGCAGTTCTTC CASSLGDGSEQFF
- 11 TRBJ2-7 - TRBV29-1 TGCAGCGTTGCGGCGGGCTACGAGCAGTACTTC CSVAAGYEQYF
- 14 TRBJ2-4 - TRBV5-8 TGTGCCAGCAGCTTGGAAAGGGGCAAAAACATTCAGTACTTC CASSLERGKNIQYF
- 14 TRBJ1-4 TRBD1 TRBV9 TGTGCCAGCAGTGGGACAGGGGGCAATGAAAAACTGTTTTTT CASSGTGGNEKLFF
- 13 TRBJ1-2 - TRBV6-7 TGTGCCAGGAAGAACAGGGTCAACTATGGCTACACCTTC CARKNRVNYGYTF
- 13 TRBJ1-2 - TRBV3-1/TRBV3-2 TGTGCCAGCAGCCAAGAGTATAGCTATGGCTACACCTTC CASSQEYSYGYTF
- 20 TRBJ1-6 TRBD1 TRBV23-1 TGCGCCAGCAGTCAATCGAAGAGGGACAGGAGTTCGCTGGGTAATTCACCCCTCCACTTT CASSQSKRDRSSLGNSPLHF
- 14 TRBJ1-2 TRBD1 TRBV28 TGTGCCAGCAGTTTAGGGGGACAGATCTATGGCTACACCTTC CASSLGGQIYGYTF
- 13 TRBJ2-6 - TRBV2 TGTGCCAGCACCTACTCTGGGGCCAACGTCCTGACTTTC CASTYSGANVLTF
- 15 TRBJ2-3 - TRBV19 TGTGCCAGTAGTATAGGGGGGAGGAGCACAGATACGCAGTATTTT CASSIGGRSTDTQYF
- 16 TRBJ2-6 - TRBV9 TGTGCCAGCAGTAACTATTTACCCTCTGGGGCCAACGTCCTGACTTTC CASSNYLPSGANVLTF
- 15 TRBJ2-1 - TRBV19 TGTGCCAGTAATACAGGGAAACGGGTTGGGAATGAGCAGTTCTTC CASNTGKRVGNEQFF
- 14 TRBJ2-7 - TRBV27 TGTGCCAGCAGTTTACGCCAGGGTTTGGGCGAGCAGTACTTC CASSLRQGLGEQYF
- 15 TRBJ2-1 - TRBV7-3 TGTGCCAGCAGCCCCTCGGACAGCTCCTACAATGAGCAGTTCTTC CASSPSDSSYNEQFF
- 16 TRBJ1-1 - TRBV14 TGTGCCAGCAGCCAAGTTACGGGACAAATGAACACTGAAGCTTTCTTT CASSQVTGQMNTEAFF
- 15 TRBJ2-7 TRBD2 TRBV6-5 TGTGCCAGCAGCTCCGGAGGAGCGGGGGAAAACGAGCAGTACTTC CASSSGGAGENEQYF
- 15 TRBJ1-1 - TRBV6-5 TGTGCCACCCTACAACAGGGTCGACAGAACACTGAAGCTTTCTTT CATLQQGRQNTEAFF
- 11 TRBJ1-2 - TRBV18 TGTGCCAGCTCCCCTGGTAGCGGCTACACCTTC CASSPGSGYTF